This TCR beta chain stems from a study of PD-1 blockade in classical Hodgkin lymphoma. Study-wide results and limits: By cycle point C4D1, TCR diversity had risen significantly in CD4+ cells (but not CD8+ cells). The study found complete responders had baseline diversity similar to newly diagnosed patients.

Regarding this clone: No antigen is known for it.

With no exception, relapse followed autologous stem cell transplantation in all patients, and brentuximab vedotin exposure varied. The CDR3 is 13 amino acids. V lost 0 bases to trimming and J lost 5 bases, with 7 bases between them. Germline V CDR1 and CDR2: SGHRS, YFSETQ. TCRdb's copy holds only in-frame clones and misses some; the assay was immunoSEQ multiplex PCR. This repertoire shows tens of thousands of clones, roughly 87% found once; its top ten account for about 10%. V is TRBV5-1 and J is TRBJ2-3; perhaps TRBD2 as D (5 bases). The sequences come from peripheral blood mononuclear cells (PBMCs), collected before the second cycle of nivolumab. The clonotype comes from a human donor with classical Hodgkin lymphoma. The CDR3 coding sequence is TGCGCCAGCAGCTTGGGGGAGCGAGATACGCAGTATTTT. It yields the protein CASSLGERDTQYF.